The rows below give T cell receptor beta chains drawn from one sample of a study of shared clonotypes between healthy human individuals. The table came from immunoSEQ multiplex PCR; TCRdb's copy has only in-frame clones and leaves some out. The sample includes 1.5 million to 2.5 million clones, less than 95% of them seen just once. The sequencing input was naive CD8+ T cells sorted from blood. The receptors were sampled from a man aged 18 to 29 in good health. CDR3s include the opening cysteine and the closing phenylalanine or tryptophan. A D gene is named only where the DNA matches it firmly. For some rows the clone size is stated as once, few or many, or as a class when expanded; others skip it.

.	TRBV4-1	.	TRBJ2-7	CASSHRLGYEQYF	TGCGCCAGCAGCCACCGCTTAGGCTACGAGCAGTACTTC
.	TRBV5-1	.	TRBJ2-7	CASSLSYGGYEQYF	TGCGCCAGCAGCTTGTCGTATGGGGGCTACGAGCAGTACTTC
.	TRBV27	.	TRBJ2-7	CASRPSSSYEQYF	TGTGCCAGCAGGCCCAGTAGCTCCTACGAGCAGTACTTC
.	TRBV6-1	TRBD1	TRBJ2-5	CASSYKARGRETQYF	TGTGCCAGCAGCTATAAAGCCAGGGGGCGAGAGACCCAGTACTTC
once	TRBV4-1	TRBD2	TRBJ2-1	CASSQALWTSVYNEQFF	TGCGCCAGCAGCCAAGCTCTATGGACTAGCGTCTACAATGAGCAGTTCTTC
.	TRBV19	.	TRBJ2-1	CASSISAEHEQFF	TGTGCCAGTAGTATAAGCGCAGAGCATGAGCAGTTCTTC
.	TRBV5-6	.	TRBJ1-1	CASSFLIGQAFF	TGTGCCAGCAGCTTTTTAATTGGGCAAGCTTTCTTT
once	TRBV5-1	TRBD1	TRBJ2-7	CASSLEGGINEQYF	TGCGCCAGCAGCTTGGAAGGGGGCATCAACGAGCAGTACTTC
.	TRBV11-2	.	TRBJ2-5	CASSGYTETQYF	TGTGCCAGCAGCGGGTATACGGAGACCCAGTACTTC
once	TRBV11-2	.	TRBJ2-7	CASSWRALIYEQYF	TGTGCCAGCAGCTGGAGGGCTCTCATCTACGAGCAGTACTTC
once	TRBV5-1	.	TRBJ2-2	CASSWGTDNTGELFF	TGCGCCAGCAGCTGGGGGACCGATAACACCGGGGAGCTGTTTTTT
.	TRBV7-6	.	TRBJ2-2	CASSLIPDNTGELFF	TGTGCCAGCAGCTTAATCCCCGATAACACCGGGGAGCTGTTTTTT